This TCR beta chain came from a study of a mutant IDH1 vaccine in newly diagnosed glioma. The time point: week 35, safety follow-up. The study gave 300 ug of mutant IDH1 20-mer peptide per vaccine dose, with topical imiquimod. Trimming took 1 base from V and 0 from J, leaving 12 bases between them. The CDR3 runs 16 residues. Germline loops: CDR1 SGHDN, CDR2 FVKESK. On this clone itself: Antigen unknown.

Clones were read by immunoSEQ multiplex PCR, and TCRdb kept only the in-frame ones, dropping some. The sample has about 60,000 clones; around 81% are singletons. The genes are TRBV14 and TRBJ1-1; D may be TRBD1 (6 bases). This TCR came from a man between 40 and 49 years old with glioma. The material sequenced was PBMCs, taken from a glioma patient whose treatment included an IDH1 peptide vaccine. The chain's CDR3 is CASSQVGGLVNTEAFF. DNA for the CDR3: TGTGCCAGCAGCCAAGTAGGGGGGTTAGTGAACACTGAAGCTTTCTTT.